The T cell receptor (beta chain) described here comes from a study of vaccination and CD4 T cells after COVID-19. Sequenced with the Oncomine TCR Beta short-read assay was DNA taken from cultured CD4+ T cells. TCRdb analysed the PCR reads with MiXCR anew, one entry per CDR3 protein. This table holds fewer than 16,000 distinct CDR3 sequences, roughly half found once. Comment on this clonotype: Its specificity is unknown.

Treatment defined: approximately 9-day PBMC culture with coronavirus spike peptide pools or control peptides (ViraFEST assay). This sequence originates from a human donor who had recovered from COVID-19. The sample was CD4+ T cells from blood, cultured in vitro.

CDR3 bases: TGTGCCACCAGTGATACTAGAAGCGGAGATACGCAGTATTTT. This codes for CATSDTRSGDTQYF. This chain connects TRBV24-1 to TRBJ2-3, with D perhaps TRBD2 (5 bases). The CDR3 is 14 residues long. V gave up 3 bases and J gave up 5 bases, with 11 bases separating them. The V gene's germline CDR1 is KGHDR and CDR2 SFDVKD.